A single sample gave rise to the 28 T cell receptor beta chains below, sequenced in a study of human CD8 memory T cell subsets. Libraries for TCR beta were constructed using UMI-labeled 5' RACE. Reprocessing the 5' RACE reads, TCRdb reports a single entry for every CDR3 protein and omits DNA. The sample table includes more than 15,000 distinct CDR3 sequences. The specimen was CD8+ stem-like memory T cells (TSCM and TCM) sorted from PBMCs. This sample's subset: stem-like memory CD8 T cells (TSTEM), CCR7+ PD-1- TIGIT-. Source of these receptors: a human donor in good health.

This sequence joins TRBV9 and TRBJ1-1. CDR1 is SGDLS, CDR2 YYNGEE, per germline. The CDR3 totals 15 residues. The CDR3 reads CASSPAGQVYTEAFF.

V is TRBV4-1 and J is TRBJ2-7; TCRdb selects TRBD2, and the lack of DNA leaves this call unchecked. Germline values: CDR1 MGHRA, CDR2 YSYEKL. This CDR3 has 13 amino acids. The CDR3 loop is CASSQVGGYEQYF.

The chain carries TRBV7-7 and TRBJ2-5; the D call of TRBD2 rests on TCRdb alone, since no DNA is present to check it. Germline V gives CDR1 SSHAT, CDR2 FNYEAQ (reference sequence). CDR3 length equals 16 residues. The CDR3: CASSLGAGGFQETQYF.

Frequency places this clonotype as medium-sized (0.01 to 0.1%). The chain uses TRBV24-1 and TRBJ2-3; TCRdb reports TRBD2, a call that lacks DNA to check it against. The CDR3 consists of 19 residues. CDR1 and CDR2 from the germline V gene are KGHDR and SFDVKD. This CDR3 is CATSDSNTGTDSSTDTQYF.

The chain employs TRBV3-1 and TRBJ2-1; checking the TCRdb D call of TRBD1 is not possible without DNA. The CDR3 extends over 15 amino acids. CDR1 and CDR2 from the germline V gene are LGHDT and YNNKEL (reference sequence). The CDR3: CASTRDVSGYNEQFF.

The chain joins TRBV5-5 to TRBJ2-7. CDR3 length: 13 residues. CDR1 SGHKS and CDR2 YYEKEE come from the germline V gene (reference sequence). This CDR3 is CASSFRESYEQYF.

The gene calls are TRBV11-1 and TRBJ2-5; the TCRdb D gene call, TRBD1, has no DNA to confirm it. The CDR3 contains 14 residues. Germline CDR1 is SGHAT and CDR2 is FQDESV (reference sequence). Here the CDR3 reads CASSLWTDQETQYF.

V gene TRBV11-2 combines with J gene TRBJ2-3; TCRdb's D call of TRBD2 is untestable without DNA. CDR3 length: 20 amino acids. Germline V gene sequence: CDR1 SGHAT, CDR2 FQNNGV. CDR3 in amino acids: CASSLLARERGVSSTDTQYF.

V is TRBV9 and J is TRBJ1-1. The CDR3 is made up of 14 amino acids. Germline loops: CDR1 SGDLS, CDR2 YYNGEE. CDR3 region: CASSVGMAAPEAFF. The entire variable domain, with the rest obtained from reference TRBV9 and TRBJ1-1, is as follows: DSGVTQTPKHLITATGQRVTLRCSPRSGDLSVYWYQQSLDQGLQFLIQYYNGEERAKGNILERFSAQQFPDLHSELNLSSLELGDSALYFCASSVGMAAPEAFFGQGTRLTVV.

The chain links TRBV27 to TRBJ2-7; lacking DNA, the TRBD1 call made by TCRdb goes unchecked. The CDR3 has 13 amino acids. CDR1 and CDR2 from the germline V gene are MNHEY and SMNVEV (reference sequence). CDR3 loop: CASGSGVSYEQYF.

This sequence joins TRBV20-1 and TRBJ2-7; TCRdb designates TRBD2, a call that cannot be tested without DNA. This CDR3 comprises 14 residues. The germline V gene has CDR1 DFQATT and CDR2 SNEGSKA (reference sequence). The CDR3 spells CSASQVGRAYEQYF.

The J gene is TRBJ1-1, the V gene TRBV19; TCRdb proposes TRBD1, but this gene call is untestable without DNA. This CDR3 comprises 12 residues. Germline CDR1 LNHDA, CDR2 SQIVND (reference sequence). The CDR3 spells CASSMQGAEAFF.

The rearrangement uses TRBV5-6 and TRBJ2-7. The CDR3 has 15 residues. Germline CDR1 and CDR2: SGHDT and YYEEEE. CDR3 region: CASSFTGQGLHEQYF.

This chain links TRBV7-9 with TRBJ2-1. CDR3 length: 14 residues. Germline loops: CDR1 SEHNR, CDR2 FQNEAQ (reference sequence). CDR3: CASSLENSYNEQFF.

J is TRBJ1-1 and V is TRBV29-1; checking the TCRdb D call of TRBD1 is not possible without DNA. The CDR3 covers 17 residues. Germline values: CDR1 SQVTM, CDR2 ANQGSEA. The CDR3: CSGITGGGNNMNTEAFF.

V usage is TRBV20-1 and J usage is TRBJ2-3; TCRdb designates TRBD1, a call that cannot be tested without DNA. The CDR3 consists of 17 residues. Germline-derived CDR1 and CDR2 are DFQATT and SNEGSKA (reference sequence). The CDR3 sequence is CSARDLYLRGGTDTQYF.

This chain connects TRBV20-1 to TRBJ2-7; the TCRdb call, TRBD1, lacks DNA for checking. The CDR3 has 13 residues. The germline V gene encodes CDR1 DFQATT and CDR2 SNEGSKA (reference sequence). The CDR3 spells CSALDRDRVWQYF.

The V gene is TRBV9, the J gene TRBJ2-7; checking the TCRdb D call of TRBD1 is not possible without DNA. CDR1 is SGDLS and CDR2 is YYNGEE in the germline V gene. The CDR3 spans 15 residues. The CDR3 region is CASSEDPLTGNEQYF.

This clonotype ranks as medium-sized (0.01 to 0.1%) in terms of frequency. The chain links TRBV6-5 to TRBJ2-7; there is no DNA to check the TCRdb D call of TRBD1. The length of the CDR3 is 14 residues. Per germline, CDR1 MNHEY and CDR2 SVGAGI. The CDR3 sequence is CASSPGTGGAEQYF.

The V call is TRBV28, the J call TRBJ1-1; absent DNA, TCRdb's TRBD1 call cannot be checked. CDR1 and CDR2 (germline): MDHEN, SYDVKM. This CDR3 comprises 16 residues. The CDR3 here is CASSFPVDRGGTEAFF. Supplemented by reference TRBV28 and TRBJ1-1, the full variable domain reads DVKVTQSSRYLVKRTGEKVFLECVQDMDHENMFWYRQDPGLGLRLIYFSYDVKMKEKGDIPEGYSVSREKKERFSLILESASTNQTSMYLCASSFPVDRGGTEAFFGQGTRLTVV.

This clonotype shows up as medium-sized by frequency. This sequence joins TRBV20-1 and TRBJ2-7; TCRdb selects TRBD2, and the lack of DNA leaves this call unchecked. Germline CDR1 is DFQATT and CDR2 is SNEGSKA (reference sequence). The CDR3 totals 15 residues. The CDR3 sequence: CSARRTSGGHYEQYF.

J is TRBJ2-1 and V is TRBV12-3 or TRBV12-4. The length of the CDR3 is 12 residues. The CDR3 reads CASSDLANEQFF.

The genes are TRBV4-1 and TRBJ2-3; without DNA, the TCRdb call of TRBD2 cannot be checked. The CDR3 consists of 15 residues. The germline CDR1 and CDR2 sequences are MGHRA and YSYEKL. CDR3 region: CASSQDELAAVTQYF.

This chain links TRBV11-2 with TRBJ2-3; lacking DNA, the TRBD1 call made by TCRdb goes unchecked. CDR3 length: 12 amino acids. Germline CDR1 reads SGHAT; CDR2 reads FQNNGV. CDR3 in amino acids: CASSPGPDTQYF. The full variable domain, in which reference TRBV11-2 and TRBJ2-3 provide the parts outside the CDR3, is EAGVAQSPRYKIIEKRQSVAFWCNPISGHATLYWYQQILGQGPKLLIQFQNNGVVDDSQLPKDRFSAERLKGVDSTLKIQPAKLEDSAVYLCASSPGPDTQYFGPGTRLTVL.

The chain is built from TRBV18 and TRBJ2-7; TCRdb's D call of TRBD1 is untestable without DNA. The CDR3 totals 15 residues. Germline CDR1 reads KGHSH; CDR2 reads LQKENI. Here the CDR3 reads CASSAGSRGGYEQYF.

The genes are TRBV7-6 and TRBJ1-3. In germline, CDR1 is SGHVS, CDR2 FNYEAQ. CDR3 length: 16 amino acids. The CDR3 loop reads CASSLDHLGSGNTIYF. The full variable domain, with the rest looked up from reference TRBV7-6 and TRBJ1-3, is GAGVSQSPRYKVTKRGQDVALRCDPISGHVSLYWYRQALGQGPEFLTYFNYEAQQDKSGLPNDRFSAERPEGSISTLTIQRTEQRDSAMYRCASSLDHLGSGNTIYFGEGSWLTVV.

This chain links TRBV19 with TRBJ2-1; the D call from TCRdb, TRBD1, cannot be confirmed without DNA. This CDR3 is built from 15 residues. From germline, CDR1 is LNHDA and CDR2 SQIVND (reference sequence). CDR3 amino acids: CASSLGQYRANEQFF.

The rearrangement uses TRBV27 and TRBJ2-7; TCRdb's D gene call, TRBD2, goes unchecked for lack of DNA. The CDR3 runs 16 residues. In germline, CDR1 is MNHEY, CDR2 SMNVEV (reference sequence). The CDR3 region is CASSLSGGDRSYEQYF.